This paragraph covers one TCR beta chain sequence. The antigen remains undetermined. The CDR3 consists of 20 residues. V gave up 3 bases and J gave up 0 bases; unmatched junction bases: 18. CDR1 SGHVS and CDR2 FQNEAQ come from the germline V gene. The protocol was immunoSEQ multiplex PCR, while the TCRdb copy is restricted to in-frame clones and leaves out a portion. The sample contains tens of thousands of clones, 88% of which appear only once. The record originates from a study of PD-1 blockade in classical Hodgkin lymphoma. Time point here: newly diagnosed, previously untreated cHL patient sample. Magnetic negative selection served to purify CD4+ T cells out of PBMCs that had been thawed. The comparison group had newly diagnosed, previously untreated classical Hodgkin lymphoma. Study-wide findings and caveats: Newly diagnosed patients were reported to start with lower TCR diversity than healthy donors.

This receptor was obtained from a human donor with classical Hodgkin lymphoma. V is TRBV7-8 and J is TRBJ2-3, with 7 bases matching TRBD2. Sequenced input: CD4+ T cells from blood. Here the CDR3 reads CASSFPGGWRRGFSTDTQYF. The CDR3, as DNA: TGTGCCAGCAGCTTCCCCGGGGGGTGGCGCCGCGGTTTTAGCACAGATACGCAGTATTTT.